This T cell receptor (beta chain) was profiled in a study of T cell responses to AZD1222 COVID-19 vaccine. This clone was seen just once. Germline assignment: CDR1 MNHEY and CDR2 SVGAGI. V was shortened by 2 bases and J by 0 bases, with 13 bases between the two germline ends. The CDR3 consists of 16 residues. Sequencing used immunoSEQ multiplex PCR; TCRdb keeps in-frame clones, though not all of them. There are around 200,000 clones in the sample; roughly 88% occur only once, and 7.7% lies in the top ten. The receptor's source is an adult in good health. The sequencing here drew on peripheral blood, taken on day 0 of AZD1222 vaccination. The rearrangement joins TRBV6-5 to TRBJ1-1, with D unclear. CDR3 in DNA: TGTGCCAGCAGTTACGTCACTAACCCGATGAACACTGAAGCTTTCTTT. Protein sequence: CASSYVTNPMNTEAFF.